This T cell receptor (beta chain) derives from a study of shared clonotypes between healthy human individuals. Notes on the study in general: Clonotype sharing levels among donors were expected to vary with sequencing depth.

The repertoire was sequenced with immunoSEQ multiplex PCR; TCRdb's copy has only in-frame clones and lacks some. This sample carries roughly 2.6 million clones, more than 90% of them seen once, and the ten largest clones take roughly 0.14%. Germline CDR1 and CDR2: GTSNPN and SVGIG (reference sequence). Trimming took 0 bases from V and 5 from J, leaving 9 bases between them. The CDR3 is 13 amino acids. Regarding this clone: What it binds is not known.

It was into CD45RA+ naive and CD45RA-negative memory subsets that the CD4+ cells were split. This clonotype was obtained from a man younger than 35 in good health. The rearrangement links TRBV30 to TRBJ2-3, with D uncertain. Specimen: naive CD4+ T cells sorted from blood. Subset defined: CD45RA+ positively selected. The CDR3 nucleotides read TGTGCCTGGAGTGTCAAAAGGTTAGATACGCAGTATTTT. Translation gives CAWSVKRLDTQYF.